The 23 T cell receptor beta chains below were found in one sample sequenced in a study of blood T cell repertoires in COVID-19 (dated by TCRdb to 2019 to 2021). Receptor libraries were prepared by the immunoSEQ multiplex PCR assay. The immuneACCESS repertoire file appears here via TCRdb, limited to in-frame rearrangements. These files lack a portion of the clones; in checked studies, under half of the deficit traces to unresolved V genes, and the cause of the others is not known. The sample table holds about 170,000 clones, of which around four fifths were seen once. 7.5% to 10% of the sample comes from the top ten. The sequencing input was peripheral blood. The receptors derive from a woman aged 80 or over with COVID-19, enrolled during active disease.

This clone has just a few counts. The genes are TRBV28 and TRBJ1-5; D call uncertain. Trimming shortened V by 2 bases and J by 6 bases, and 11 bases separated the two germline ends. The CDR3 spans 14 residues. The V gene's germline CDR1 is MDHEN and CDR2 SYDVKM. CDR3 amino acids: CASSLPLGIQPQHF. In DNA form, the CDR3 reads TGTGCCAGCAGTTTACCGCTCGGGATTCAGCCCCAGCATTTT.

In DNA form, the CDR3 reads TGTGCCAGCTCACGTTCTGATACGCAGTATTTT. Its protein is CASSRSDTQYF. The chain links TRBV18 to TRBJ2-3, with D uncertain. The CDR3 is 11 residues long. Germline lookup yields CDR1 KGHSH and CDR2 LQKENI. Trimming took 4 bases from V and 6 from J, leaving 5 bases between them. Full variable domain (rest looked up from reference TRBV18 and TRBJ2-3): NAGVMQNPRHLVRRRGQEARLRCSPMKGHSHVYWYRQLPEEGLKFMVYLQKENIIDESGMPKERFSAEFPKEGPSILRIQQVVRGDSAAYFCASSRSDTQYFGPGTRLTVL.

This clone was observed a single time. The chain combines TRBV27 with TRBJ2-3, with 8 bases fitting TRBD2. CDR1 is MNHEY and CDR2 is SMNVEV in the germline V gene (reference sequence). Trimming took 5 bases from V and 2 from J; bases not matched to a gene: 9. The CDR3 has 16 residues. The CDR3 nucleotides are TGTGCCAGCAGTGACCGACCGGGACTAGTCACAGATACGCAGTATTTT. It translates to CASSDRPGLVTDTQYF.

The chain carries TRBV2 and TRBJ2-5; D is possibly TRBD2 (6 bases). Germline V gene data show CDR1 as SNHLY and CDR2 as FYNNEI. This CDR3 contains 15 residues. With 7 bases removed from V and 2 bases from J, the gap between germline ends came to 17 bases. Here the CDR3 DNA reads TGTGCCAGCAACCTTTTCCGGGACTTTCAAGAGACCCAGTACTTC. Protein sequence: CASNLFRDFQETQYF.

This chain joins TRBV19 and TRBJ1-6, with 9 bases aligning to TRBD1. V was pared by 3 bases and J by 12 bases, with 18 bases of the junction left unmatched. The CDR3 is 18 amino acids. The germline gives CDR1 LNHDA, CDR2 SQIVND (reference sequence). The CDR3 here is CASSMPPRGQGYSGPLHF. CDR3 coding DNA: TGTGCCAGTAGTATGCCTCCCCGCGGACAGGGGTATTCGGGACCCCTCCACTTT.

The count of this clone is one. The rearrangement joins TRBV10-3 to TRBJ1-5; D is possibly TRBD1 (5 bases). V gave up 2 bases and J gave up 5 bases, with 10 bases separating them. This CDR3 region has 14 residues. Germline V CDR1 and CDR2: ENHRY, SYGVKD. CDR3 sequence: CAISERQGHQPQHF. For the CDR3, the DNA is TGTGCCATCAGTGAGCGCCAGGGTCATCAGCCCCAGCATTTT.

This clone has just one count. The V and J genes are TRBV7-2 and TRBJ1-2; 9 bases align to TRBD1. This CDR3 comprises 15 residues. The V gene's germline CDR1 is SGHTA and CDR2 FQGNSA. V lost 4 bases to trimming and J lost 7 bases; unmatched junction nucleotides: 10. This chain's CDR3 is CASSSPGGQGGGYTF. CDR3 coding DNA: TGTGCCAGCAGCTCCCCGGGGGGACAGGGAGGTGGCTACACCTTC.

This chain joins TRBV5-4 and TRBJ2-3; TRBD2 might be the D (6 bases). Looked up from germline, CDR1 is SGHNT and CDR2 is YYREEE (reference sequence). This CDR3 spans 15 amino acids. The V and J ends lost 6 bases and 1 base respectively, with 15 bases between them. The chain's CDR3 is CASTRKGGGTDTQYF. DNA for the CDR3: TGTGCCAGCACCAGAAAGGGAGGTGGCACAGATACGCAGTATTTT.

In this sample, this clone turned up a few times. The chain carries TRBV28 and TRBJ2-1; D remains ambiguous. Germline-derived CDR1 and CDR2 are MDHEN and SYDVKM. This CDR3 is 16 amino acids long. The V and J ends lost 3 bases and 1 base respectively, with 13 bases between them. CDR3 residues: CASSFQAYFSYNEQFF. The DNA of the CDR3 is TGTGCCAGCAGTTTCCAGGCATATTTTTCCTACAATGAGCAGTTCTTC.

This sequence joins TRBV15 and TRBJ1-5; no firm D call. The CDR3 spans 13 residues. Germline V gives CDR1 LNHNV, CDR2 YYDKDF (reference sequence). Trimming cost V 0 bases and J 6 bases, with 6 bases left between them. CDR3 region: CATSRDSSQPQHF. The CDR3 DNA is TGTGCCACCAGCAGAGATTCGAGTCAGCCCCAGCATTTT.

This chain uses TRBV9 with TRBJ2-2; TRBD2 matches at 7 bases. Per germline, CDR1 SGDLS and CDR2 YYNGEE. The CDR3 has 14 amino acids. The V gene end was trimmed by 3 bases and the J gene end by 4 bases; junction bases not matched to a gene: 3. The CDR3: CASSASGGTGELFF. The CDR3 DNA is TGTGCCAGCAGCGCTAGCGGAGGCACCGGGGAGCTGTTTTTT.

The chain uses TRBV18 and TRBJ1-1; weak D call: TRBD1 (5 bases). V lost 5 bases and J 4 bases, leaving 11 bases between the germline ends. Germline V gene sequence: CDR1 KGHSH, CDR2 LQKENI. CDR3 size: 13 residues. The chain's CDR3 is CASSTTASTEAFF. The CDR3 DNA follows: TGTGCCAGCTCAACGACAGCAAGCACTGAAGCTTTCTTT.

The V call is TRBV18, the J call TRBJ2-1; 10 bases align to TRBD2. The CDR3 covers 15 residues. The J segment lost 7 bases and the V segment lost 1 base, leaving 4 bases of the junction unmatched. Germline CDR1 KGHSH, CDR2 LQKENI. The CDR3 bases are TGTGCCAGCTCACCACTACTAGCGGGGATGAATGAGCAGTTCTTC. Translated, it gives CASSPLLAGMNEQFF.

The rearrangement joins TRBV2 to TRBJ1-1, with a weak D call TRBD1 (6 bases). Trimming pared 6 bases from V and 6 bases from J, leaving 11 bases between. This CDR3 is built from 12 residues. CDR1 and CDR2 (germline): SNHLY, FYNNEI. The CDR3 nucleotides read TGTGCCAGCAGACAGGGAGACGCTGAAGCTTTCTTT. This gives the protein CASRQGDAEAFF. The full variable domain, its missing parts supplied by reference TRBV2 and TRBJ1-1, is EPEVTQTPSHQVTQMGQEVILRCVPISNHLYFYWYRQILGQKVEFLVSFYNNEISEKSEIFDDQFSVERPDGSNFTLKIRSTKLEDSAMYFCASRQGDAEAFFGQGTRLTVV.

This chain connects TRBV6-6 to TRBJ2-7; D gene unclear. V was pared by 8 bases and J by 0 bases, with 8 bases between. The CDR3 totals 12 residues. CDR1 and CDR2 (germline): MNHNY, SVGAGI (reference sequence). The CDR3 DNA reads as TGTGCCAGCGAGAGCGACTCCTACGAGCAGTACTTC. This sequence encodes CASESDSYEQYF.

This chain joins TRBV5-5 and TRBJ1-2; the D gene is possibly TRBD1 (5 bases). The CDR3 contains 15 residues. Trimming took 0 bases from V and 4 from J, leaving 13 bases between them. CDR1 and CDR2 from the germline V gene are SGHKS and YYEKEE (reference sequence). Here the CDR3 DNA reads TGTGCCAGCAGCTTGGCCCAGGGATCGCCCTATGGCTACACCTTC. Translating gives CASSLAQGSPYGYTF.

The rearrangement uses TRBV6-5 and TRBJ1-3; D gene uncertain. V shed 7 bases and J shed 4 bases, with 14 bases lying between them. Germline loops: CDR1 MNHEY, CDR2 SVGAGI. The CDR3 is made up of 14 amino acids. The CDR3 nucleotides are TGTGCCAGCATTTTAGACAATTCGGGAAACACCATATATTTT. Amino acid sequence: CASILDNSGNTIYF.

The J gene is TRBJ1-1, the V gene TRBV2; 9 positions match TRBD1. Germline trimming cut 5 bases from V and 5 bases from J; bases unmatched to any gene: 6. The V gene's germline CDR1 is SNHLY and CDR2 FYNNEI. This CDR3 comprises 14 residues. As DNA, the CDR3 is TGTGCCAGCAGTAAACAGGGGGCCAGGACTGAAGCTTTCTTT. Translation gives CASSKQGARTEAFF.

This clone came up once. The V gene is TRBV7-3, the J gene TRBJ2-2; D gene ambiguous. Germline CDR1 reads SGHTA; CDR2 reads FQGTGA. This CDR3 has 13 amino acids. V was pared by 4 bases and J by 7 bases, with 10 bases between. The CDR3 DNA sequence: TGTGCCAGCAGCTCCACAGTGGGCGGGGAGCTGTTTTTT. This codes for CASSSTVGGELFF.

The chain is built from TRBV19 and TRBJ1-1; TRBD1 matches at 7 bases. Germline V gene data show CDR1 as LNHDA and CDR2 as SQIVND (reference sequence). Trimming removed 3 bases from V and 1 base from J; junction bases left unmatched: 2. The CDR3 runs 14 residues. CDR3 amino acids: CASSMTGRNTEAFF. CDR3 sequence (DNA): TGTGCCAGTAGTATGACAGGGAGGAACACTGAAGCTTTCTTT.

V and J are TRBV5-5 and TRBJ2-3, with 14 bases fitting TRBD2. V shed 2 bases and J 4 bases; nucleotides not matched to a gene: 12. The CDR3 consists of 19 residues. CDR1 is SGHKS, CDR2 YYEKEE, per germline (reference sequence). The CDR3: CASSLPTGLAGVLPDTQYF. For the CDR3, the DNA is TGTGCCAGCAGCTTACCTACGGGACTAGCGGGAGTCCTCCCAGATACGCAGTATTTT.

The rearrangement links TRBV5-1 to TRBJ2-3; TRBD2 agrees at 10 bases. This CDR3 has 13 residues. The germline V gene encodes CDR1 SGHRS and CDR2 YFSETQ. J gave up 7 bases and V 7 bases, and 6 bases lay outside the gene matches. CDR3 residues: CASLAGEGNTQYF. The CDR3 coding sequence is TGCGCCAGCCTAGCGGGAGAGGGGAATACGCAGTATTTT.

CDR3 in amino acids: CASSLGIKDTQYF. The CDR3 DNA follows: TGTGCCAGCAGCTTAGGTATAAAAGATACGCAGTATTTT. The chain uses TRBV11-2 and TRBJ2-3; D ambiguous. CDR1 SGHAT and CDR2 FQNNGV come from the germline V gene. The germline V and J ends were trimmed by 1 base and 5 bases, with 7 bases remaining between them. This CDR3 contains 13 residues. The whole variable domain, filled in from reference TRBV11-2 and TRBJ2-3, reads EAGVAQSPRYKIIEKRQSVAFWCNPISGHATLYWYQQILGQGPKLLIQFQNNGVVDDSQLPKDRFSAERLKGVDSTLKIQPAKLEDSAVYLCASSLGIKDTQYFGPGTRLTVL.